Below, 18 T cell receptor beta chains from the same sample are listed, as sequenced in a study of T cells after yellow fever vaccination (dated by TCRdb to between 2018 and 2020). The library was prepared using 5' RACE. Sequencing was performed on an Illumina NovaSeq 6000. In TCRdb, the public reads were trimmed at Q25 with fastp and aligned with MiXCR, with productive beta chains retained. Rows are unified per CDR3 protein, each entry keeping the most common DNA and genes. Within this sample are about 350,000 distinct CDR3 sequences, with 4.1% of them counted one time only. Roughly 24% of the sample comes from the top ten. Per the publication, the treatment or condition label means: live attenuated yellow fever vaccine strain. Here the sequenced sample was PBMCs, taken 5 days after the yellow fever booster vaccination. The origin of the receptors is a man aged 18 to 30 who received the YFV17D yellow fever vaccine.

This clonotype was observed many times. The J gene is TRBJ1-2, the V gene TRBV10-3; TRBD1 aligns across 8 bases. The CDR3 extends over 15 amino acids. V shed 4 bases, J shed 3 bases, and the junction held 7 bases outside the gene matches. CDR1 is ENHRY, CDR2 SYGVKD, per germline. The CDR3 region has the DNA TGTGCCATCAGTGGGTATGGACAGGGAGACTATGGCTACACCTTC. It translates to CAISGYGQGDYGYTF.

This clonotype has a count of ten or more. CDR3 region: CAISEAGLSYEQYF. The DNA of the CDR3 is TGTGCCATCAGTGAAGCCGGGTTGTCCTACGAGCAGTACTTC. V is TRBV10-3 and J is TRBJ2-7; D gene uncertain. V was pared by 3 bases and J by 1 base, with 10 bases between. The CDR3 sequence is 14 residues long. Germline CDR1 is ENHRY and CDR2 is SYGVKD.

J is TRBJ2-7 and V is TRBV7-2, with D possibly called TRBD1 or TRBD2 (6 bases each). The V gene lost 0 bases and the J gene lost 7 bases, with 13 bases spanning the gap. The CDR3 spans 14 residues. Germline CDR1 and CDR2: SGHTA and FQGNSA. CDR3 coding DNA: TGTGCCAGCAGCTTAGCATTAGGAGGGGGGGAGCAGTACTTC. Its protein is CASSLALGGGEQYF.

This clonotype was seen more than once but under ten times. The V call is TRBV20-1, the J call TRBJ2-2; D could derive from TRBD1 or TRBD2 (6 bases each). V was clipped by 6 bases and J by 6 bases, with 17 bases between them. This CDR3 comprises 14 residues. Looked up from germline, CDR1 is DFQATT and CDR2 is SNEGSKA (reference sequence). The CDR3 sequence: CSAPPGGGAGELFF. Written as DNA, the CDR3 is TGCAGTGCCCCGCCTGGGGGCGGGGCCGGGGAGCTGTTTTTT.

This clonotype was observed at least ten times. The J gene is TRBJ2-1, the V gene TRBV29-1; 9 bases map to TRBD2. The CDR3 length is 15 residues. The trim removed 3 bases at V and 2 bases at J, leaving 5 bases unmatched. Looked up from germline, CDR1 is SQVTM and CDR2 is ANQGSEA. The chain's CDR3 is CSVEALAGAYNEQFF. DNA for the CDR3: TGCAGCGTTGAGGCGTTAGCGGGGGCCTACAATGAGCAGTTCTTC.

In this sample, this clonotype turned up a few times. The chain employs TRBV10-3 and TRBJ1-2; the match to TRBD1 covers 8 bases. The CDR3 consists of 16 residues. The V segment lost 2 bases and the J segment 5 bases; nucleotides outside the gene matches: 10. Germline V lookup: CDR1 ENHRY, CDR2 SYGVKD. CDR3: CAISEPSGTGFYGYTF. The DNA for the CDR3 is TGTGCCATCAGTGAGCCCTCCGGGACAGGTTTTTATGGCTACACCTTC.

The CDR3 DNA is TGTGCCAGTAGTATCAGGGGCGGTATCTCCTACAATGAGCAGTTCTTC. Translating it yields CASSIRGGISYNEQFF. The gene calls are TRBV19 and TRBJ2-1; weak D call: TRBD1 (6 bases). With 3 bases removed from V and 0 bases from J, the gap between germline ends came to 12 bases. The germline CDR1 and CDR2 sequences are LNHDA and SQIVND (reference sequence). This CDR3 spans 16 amino acids.

This clonotype has ten or more counts. This rearrangement joins TRBV7-9 to TRBJ2-2; D is unresolved. The germline V and J ends were trimmed by 6 bases and 6 bases, with 14 bases remaining between them. The CDR3 loop spans 14 amino acids. CDR1 and CDR2 (germline): SEHNR, FQNEAQ (reference sequence). As DNA, the CDR3 is TGTGCCAGCAGACCTATAGGAGAGGCCGGGGAGCTGTTTTTT. Translated: CASRPIGEAGELFF.

This clonotype was observed at least ten times. The chain carries TRBV4-3 and TRBJ2-3; D is unclear. The CDR3 has 15 amino acids. V dropped 0 bases and J dropped 2 bases, with 9 bases sitting between them. CDR1 and CDR2 from the germline V gene are LGHNA and YSLEER. CDR3: CASSQDREATDTQYF. In DNA form, the CDR3 reads TGCGCCAGCAGCCAAGATCGAGAAGCCACAGATACGCAGTATTTT.

This chain connects TRBV6-6 to TRBJ2-3; tentative D call: TRBD1 (6 bases). The V gene lost 7 bases and the J gene lost 0 bases, with 14 bases spanning the gap. Germline values: CDR1 MNHNY, CDR2 SVGAGI (reference sequence). This CDR3 has 15 residues. As DNA, the CDR3 is TGTGCCAGCATCCAGGGGCAGGGGAGCACAGATACGCAGTATTTT. It codes for CASIQGQGSTDTQYF.

V and J are TRBV2 and TRBJ2-3; D gene ambiguous. V was trimmed by 2 bases and J by 4 bases, leaving 4 bases between them. The germline gives CDR1 SNHLY, CDR2 FYNNEI. This CDR3 has 12 amino acids. In DNA, the CDR3 is TGTGCCAGCAGTGAATACCCAGATACGCAGTATTTT. It yields the protein CASSEYPDTQYF. Full variable domain (remainder filled in from reference TRBV2 and TRBJ2-3): EPEVTQTPSHQVTQMGQEVILRCVPISNHLYFYWYRQILGQKVEFLVSFYNNEISEKSEIFDDQFSVERPDGSNFTLKIRSTKLEDSAMYFCASSEYPDTQYFGPGTRLTVL.

This clonotype was seen only a few times. The chain employs TRBV7-3 and TRBJ1-1; TRBD1 agrees at 7 bases. V lost 2 bases to trimming and J lost 3 bases; unmatched junction nucleotides: 12. Germline CDR1 and CDR2: SGHTA and FQGTGA. CDR3 length: 17 amino acids. This CDR3 is CASSLPSKLTGDTEAFF. In DNA form, the CDR3 reads TGTGCCAGCAGCTTACCCTCTAAACTTACAGGGGACACTGAAGCTTTCTTT.

This clonotype was recorded at least ten times. This chain uses TRBV6-6 with TRBJ1-1; D gene uncertain. Trimming took 2 bases from V and 7 from J, leaving 5 bases between them. This CDR3 has 11 residues. Germline CDR1 MNHNY, CDR2 SVGAGI (reference sequence). The CDR3 region has the DNA TGTGCCAGCAGTTACCCAAATGAAGCTTTCTTT. Its protein product is CASSYPNEAFF.

J is TRBJ2-3 and V is TRBV9; no definite D call. In germline, CDR1 is SGDLS, CDR2 YYNGEE. This CDR3 spans 14 amino acids. The V end lost 0 bases, the J end lost 2 bases, and 7 bases lay between the germline ends. CDR3 DNA: TGTGCCAGCAGCGTAGGGCGTGACACAGATACGCAGTATTTT. The encoded protein is CASSVGRDTDTQYF. The full variable domain, rest sourced from reference TRBV9 and TRBJ2-3, is DSGVTQTPKHLITATGQRVTLRCSPRSGDLSVYWYQQSLDQGLQFLIQYYNGEERAKGNILERFSAQQFPDLHSELNLSSLELGDSALYFCASSVGRDTDTQYFGPGTRLTVL.

The chain combines TRBV19 with TRBJ2-7; D unresolved. Germline-derived CDR1 and CDR2 are LNHDA and SQIVND (reference sequence). There are 13 residues in the CDR3. Trimming pared 4 bases from V and 4 bases from J, leaving 11 bases between. The CDR3 DNA reads TGTGCCAGTAGTACCGGCCCTGAGTACGAGCAGTACTTC. This codes for CASSTGPEYEQYF. Variable domain in full (rest from reference TRBV19 and TRBJ2-7): DGGITQSPKYLFRKEGQNVTLSCEQNLNHDAMYWYRQDPGQGLRLIYYSQIVNDFQKGDIAEGYSVSREKKESFPLTVTSAQKNPTAFYLCASSTGPEYEQYFGPGTRLTVT.

This clonotype was observed many times. V usage is TRBV6-2 or TRBV6-3 and J usage is TRBJ2-1; TRBD2 matches at 8 bases. Germline loops: CDR1 MNHEY, CDR2 SVGEGT. The CDR3 covers 12 residues. V dropped 1 base and J dropped 15; count of bases not matched to a gene: 5. The CDR3 DNA is TGTGCCAGCAGTTACTTTGGGACTAGTTTGTTCTTC. Translating it yields CASSYFGTSLFF.

The CDR3 sequence: CASSLDGFYGYTF. The DNA for the CDR3 is TGTGCCAGCAGCTTAGACGGTTTCTATGGCTACACCTTC. This sequence joins TRBV7-2 and TRBJ1-2; D remains ambiguous. V shed 1 base and J shed 4 bases, with 7 bases lying between them. Germline values: CDR1 SGHTA, CDR2 FQGNSA. This CDR3 comprises 13 residues.

In this sample, this clonotype turned up a few times. The rearrangement uses TRBV11-2 and TRBJ2-3; 10 positions match TRBD2. Germline CDR1 reads SGHAT; CDR2 reads FQNNGV. This CDR3 contains 15 residues. J was trimmed by 3 bases and V by 5 bases; bases with no gene match: 5. CDR3 coding DNA: TGTGCCAGCAGCGCACTAGCGGGGTTAACAGATACGCAGTATTTT. Translation gives CASSALAGLTDTQYF.